These T cell receptor beta chains were read from a single sample in a study of blood T cell repertoires in COVID-19. Repertoires were generated with immunoSEQ multiplex PCR, while TCRdb's copy carries only in-frame clones and drops some. The repertoire holds a few hundred thousand clones, with approximately 82% as singletons. The sequencing input was peripheral blood. The receptor source for this set is a man aged 25 to 40 who had recovered from COVID-19. Both conserved end residues are part of each CDR3. D genes are given only for firm matches.

>TRBV7-2|TRBJ1-2|TRBD1
TGTGCCAGCAGCCCTTGGGACAGCCTTAATGGCTACACCTTC
CASSPWDSLNGYTF
>TRBV25-1|TRBJ1-1|.
TGTGCCAGCAGTCCTCAGGGTGGGAACACTGAAGCTTTCTTT
CASSPQGGNTEAFF
>TRBV4-2|TRBJ2-1|.
TGTGCCAGCAGTACATCCCAAAGTTCCTACAATGAGCAGTTCTTC
CASSTSQSSYNEQFF
>TRBV12-3/TRBV12-4|TRBJ1-2|.
TGTGCCAGCAGTCCCCAACGGGGCTATGGCTACACCTTC
CASSPQRGYGYTF
>TRBV19|TRBJ2-7|.
TGTGCCAGTAGGTCCCAGGGCTCCTACGAGCAGTACTTC
CASRSQGSYEQYF
>TRBV5-8|TRBJ1-6|.
TGTGCCAGCAGCTTGCCCGCAGGGTACAATTCACCCCTCCACTTT
CASSLPAGYNSPLHF
>TRBV28|TRBJ1-2|.
TGTGCCAGCAGTTTTGGGGGCCCTCCCCGGGGTTATGGCTACACCTTC
CASSFGGPPRGYGYTF
>TRBV10-3|TRBJ2-5|TRBD2
TGTGCCATCAGCAGACTAGCGGGGGAAGAGACCCAGTACTTC
CAISRLAGEETQYF
>TRBV6-5|TRBJ1-1|.
TGTGCCAGCAGTTACAGGGACGGGGGGACTGAAGCTTTCTTT
CASSYRDGGTEAFF
>TRBV7-2|TRBJ2-5|.
TGTGCCAGCAGCTTAGTCTTAGCGGCCCAAGAGACCCAGTACTTC
CASSLVLAAQETQYF